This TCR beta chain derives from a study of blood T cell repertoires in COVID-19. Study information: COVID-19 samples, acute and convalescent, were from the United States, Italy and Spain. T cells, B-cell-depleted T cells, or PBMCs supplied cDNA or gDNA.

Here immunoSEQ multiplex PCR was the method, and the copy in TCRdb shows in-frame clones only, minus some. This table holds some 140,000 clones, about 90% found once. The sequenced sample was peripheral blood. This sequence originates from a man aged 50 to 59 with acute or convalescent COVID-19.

The CDR3 is CASSYSPVGGYYGYTF. The CDR3 DNA reads as TGTGCCAGCAGTTATAGCCCAGTCGGGGGGTACTATGGCTACACCTTC. This chain uses TRBV6-5 with TRBJ1-2; D is perhaps TRBD1 (5 bases). The V end was cut by 3 bases, the J end by 3 bases, with 17 bases between. Germline V gene sequence: CDR1 MNHEY, CDR2 SVGAGI. This CDR3 is built from 16 residues.